This T cell receptor beta chain was retrieved from a study of radiation and T cells in renal cell carcinoma (dated by TCRdb to 2019 to 2021). Background on the whole study: The samples were obtained from a clinical trial, where primary renal cell carcinomas were treated with 15 Gy stereotactic body radiation therapy and then removed by nephrectomy 4 weeks afterward. A total of around 50 samples underwent TCR beta sequencing, made up of roughly 26 tumors and around 27 peripheral blood samples. Across all 50 or so samples, several million unique CDR3 nucleotide sequences, encoding 2,658,974 unique CDR3 amino acid sequences, were identified.

Findings and caveats that apply to the study as a whole: In blood, the top tumor clonotypes increased from baseline to 2 weeks after radiation and then shrank by 4 weeks, which suggests a temporary expansion of tumor-resident clones. Because pretreatment tumor biopsies were not available, the study could not determine whether clonotypes were already present within the tumor at baseline. Dynamics of the blood repertoire were not tracked past 4 weeks after treatment. With a single-armed trial design, the study had no way to address how radiation dose or scheduling affects the TCR repertoire.

CDR1 and CDR2 are read off the germline V gene as MNHNS and SASEGT. For this chain, trimming is 4 bases at the V end and 7 bases at the J end, and the number of junction bases without a gene match is 5. Its CDR3 holds 15 amino acids, cysteine through phenylalanine. Only the CDR3 DNA is retained, 45 bases long and in frame from the first base. A word on this clone: Its binding antigen is unknown. No per-base quality is available; no much larger clone lies one base away.

This sample's time point label indicates: blood 2 weeks post-SBRT. What this sample's treatment or condition label stands for: 15 Gy SBRT to primary tumor, nephrectomy 4 weeks later. To follow tumor-enriched clonotypes, peripheral blood was collected serially from radiation-treated patients at baseline and again at 2 weeks and 4 weeks after SBRT. Every patient had renal cell carcinoma of clear cell pathology. Genomic DNA for TCR sequencing was prepared using the QIAamp DNA Blood Mini Kit (Qiagen). The analyses included just those samples that passed every quality control check. Following the manufacturer's recommendations, the immunoSEQ kit was used to generate TCR beta libraries from genomic DNA. To prepare libraries, a first multiplex PCR with proprietary primers was run, followed by a second PCR that added unique barcodes, and a bead cleanup was done after each round. Each sample batch included a kit-provided positive control reaction and a negative control reaction. The final libraries were assessed on an Agilent 4200 TapeStation D1000 ScreenTape, pooled by volume, and quantified by qPCR. An Illumina NextSeq500 fitted with a MidOutput 150-cycle cartridge performed the sequencing, running 156 Read1 cycles and 15 Index1 cycles with the kit's custom primers. The pooled library was loaded at roughly 1 pM with approximately 20% PhiX control spiked in. Concerning the study's data processing: Vendor-processed data were analyzed in R, with a clonotype defined as all T cells sharing the same CDR3 nucleotide sequence. In the clone abundance analyses, frequencies were normalized to the 10,000 most abundant clones in each sample. Public T cell clones, which averaged fewer than five per sample, were removed prior to analysis. Tumor-enriched and baseline blood-enriched clonotypes were defined by at least a 32-fold difference in abundance between compartments. Clonotypes expanded or contracted between blood time points were identified with a beta-binomial differential abundance model. The Baroni-Urbani and Buser coefficient was used to measure tumor-blood repertoire similarity, and groups were compared with two-tailed Wilcoxon tests in R. The table was pulled from immuneACCESS by TCRdb, which kept in-frame rearrangements only. Such tables lose some clones; where checked, under half of the loss comes from unresolved V genes, and the rest has no known cause. That table gives V, J and clone size, and the DNA gave D and trimming. The sample records about 130,000 clones, 88% of which are singletons. Together, the top ten hold 5% to 6% of the sample.

Sequencing used blood, obtained from a patient whose treatment included radiotherapy and nephrectomy. The sequence was collected from a woman aged 65 to 85 with renal cell carcinoma. The chain employs TRBV6-1 and TRBJ1-6; TRBD1 agrees with 9 junctional bases. The nucleotides read TGTGCCAGCAGTGGTTACAGGGGGCAGAATTCACCCCTCCACTTT. Its coded protein is CASSGYRGQNSPLHF.